Below are 32 T cell receptor beta chains sequenced from a single sample in a study of blood T cell repertoires in COVID-19. TCRdb keeps only in-frame clones here, not all; method: immunoSEQ multiplex PCR. The sample includes 100,000 to 150,000 clones, more than 70% of them seen just once. Source material: peripheral blood. These receptors were obtained from a woman of 80 years or more with acute or convalescent COVID-19.

This chain joins TRBV14 and TRBJ2-7; 8 bases are a match to TRBD1. The V gene end was trimmed by 3 bases and the J gene end by 2 bases; junction bases not matched to a gene: 9. Germline lookup yields CDR1 SGHDN and CDR2 FVKESK. The CDR3 is 16 amino acids. The CDR3 region is CASSHVRQGSPYEQYF. CDR3 nucleotides: TGTGCCAGCAGCCATGTCCGACAGGGGTCTCCCTACGAGCAGTACTTC.

The chain is built from TRBV11-3 and TRBJ2-1, with D possibly TRBD2 on 5 matching bases. With 5 bases removed from V and 0 bases from J, the gap between germline ends came to 14 bases. This CDR3 comprises 16 residues. Germline CDR1 reads SGHNT; CDR2 reads YENEEA. This CDR3 reads CASSPRGGISYNEQFF. The CDR3 region has the DNA TGTGCCAGCAGCCCCCGAGGAGGTATCTCCTACAATGAGCAGTTCTTC.

The chain has TRBV7-9 and TRBJ1-2, with 10 bases lining up with TRBD1. The CDR3 spans 14 residues. Unmatched junction bases numbered 8, after V lost 6 bases and J lost 7 bases. CDR1 SEHNR and CDR2 FQNEAQ come from the germline V gene (reference sequence). DNA of the CDR3: TGTGCCAGCAGTCGGGACAGGGGAACGCTTGGCTACACCTTC. Protein: CASSRDRGTLGYTF. Looking up the rest from reference TRBV7-9 and TRBJ1-2 gives the full variable domain: DTGVSQNPRHKITKRGQNVTFRCDPISEHNRLYWYRQTLGQGPEFLTYFQNEAQLEKSRLLSDRFSAERPKGSFSTLEIQRTEQGDSAMYLCASSRDRGTLGYTFGSGTRLTVV.

The V and J genes are TRBV10-3 and TRBJ1-4; D possibly corresponds to TRBD1 (5 bases). Germline assignment: CDR1 ENHRY and CDR2 SYGVKD. The V gene lost 10 bases and the J gene lost 7 bases, with 16 bases spanning the gap. This CDR3 is 13 amino acids long. This CDR3 reads CATQGGVGEKLFF. CDR3 coding DNA: TGTGCCACGCAGGGAGGCGTTGGTGAAAAACTGTTTTTT.

The chain is built from TRBV6-6 and TRBJ2-6; D is perhaps TRBD1 (6 bases). CDR3 length equals 14 residues. Germline CDR1 MNHNY, CDR2 SVGAGI (reference sequence). V was trimmed by 6 bases and J by 3 bases, leaving 9 bases between them. CDR3: CASSRGFGANVLTF. CDR3 DNA: TGTGCCAGCAGCAGGGGCTTTGGGGCCAACGTCCTGACTTTC.

The J gene is TRBJ2-7, the V gene TRBV1; the table's D call, TRBD1, was not checked against the DNA. TRBV1 has pseudogene status. CDR3 length: 20 amino acids. Here the CDR3 DNA reads TGCACCAGCAGCCAGCCCTCGGGACAGGGAACGGGTCGGGCCCCAAGGGAGCAGTACTTC. This codes for CTSSQPSGQGTGRAPREQYF.

This clone was seen a single time. The rearrangement uses TRBV5-4 and TRBJ1-2, with 7 bases that match TRBD1. The CDR3 totals 14 residues. Germline-derived CDR1 and CDR2 are SGHNT and YYREEE (reference sequence). Trimming cost V 0 bases and J 6 bases; bases outside gene matches: 5. CDR3 nucleotides: TGTGCCAGCAGCTTGGTTTATACAGGGGATGGCTACACCTTC. Translating gives CASSLVYTGDGYTF. The whole variable domain, filled in from reference TRBV5-4 and TRBJ1-2, reads ETGVTQSPTHLIKTRGQQVTLRCSSQSGHNTVSWYQQALGQGPQFIFQYYREEENGRGNFPPRFSGLQFPNYSSELNVNALELDDSALYLCASSLVYTGDGYTFGSGTRLTVV.

A few counts support this clone. This chain links TRBV5-5 with TRBJ1-1; 7 bases agree with TRBD1. Per the germline V gene, CDR1 is SGHKS and CDR2 is YYEKEE (reference sequence). J lost 0 bases, V lost 1 base, and 3 bases had no gene match. This CDR3 region has 15 residues. CDR3 amino acids: CASSLMGQMNTEAFF. In nucleotides, the CDR3 is TGTGCCAGCAGCTTGATGGGACAGATGAACACTGAAGCTTTCTTT.

The gene calls are TRBV5-1 and TRBJ2-1, with D maybe TRBD2 (5 bases). The V gene's germline CDR1 is SGHRS and CDR2 YFSETQ. V dropped 5 bases and J dropped 6 bases, with 12 bases sitting between them. This CDR3 spans 13 amino acids. The CDR3 nucleotides are TGCGCCAGCAGTTTAAGTGGGAGCAATGAGCAGTTCTTC. Translated, it gives CASSLSGSNEQFF.

The chain is built from TRBV6-1 and TRBJ1-2; D may be TRBD1 (5 bases). From germline, CDR1 is MNHNS and CDR2 SASEGT. The CDR3 totals 15 residues. V was cut by 1 base and J by 7 bases, with 16 bases left in between. CDR3 region: CASSEGTVGPGGYTF. CDR3 bases: TGTGCCAGCAGTGAAGGCACGGTGGGGCCTGGTGGCTACACCTTC.

The chain recombines TRBV5-4 with TRBJ2-3, with 9 bases matching TRBD2. CDR1 and CDR2 from the germline V gene are SGHNT and YYREEE (reference sequence). Germline trimming cut 4 bases from V and 7 bases from J; bases unmatched to any gene: 4. This CDR3 is 13 amino acids long. The CDR3 spells CASSDGTSYTQYF. For the CDR3, the DNA is TGTGCCAGCAGCGACGGGACTAGCTATACGCAGTATTTT. The full variable domain, with the rest looked up from reference TRBV5-4 and TRBJ2-3, is ETGVTQSPTHLIKTRGQQVTLRCSSQSGHNTVSWYQQALGQGPQFIFQYYREEENGRGNFPPRFSGLQFPNYSSELNVNALELDDSALYLCASSDGTSYTQYFGPGTRLTVL.

This clone occurred a few times. V and J are TRBV5-4 and TRBJ1-2, with 10 nucleotides matching TRBD1. CDR3 length: 17 residues. Germline CDR1 reads SGHNT; CDR2 reads YYREEE (reference sequence). With 5 bases clipped from V and 4 bases from J, the junction kept 14 bases outside the gene matches. For the CDR3, the DNA is TGTGCCAGCAGTCCACCGACTTTGACAGGGGGCGTCTATGGCTACACCTTC. Translated, it gives CASSPPTLTGGVYGYTF.

In nucleotides, the CDR3 is TGTGCCAGCACCCAGTGGGGGGGAGGGAATGAAGCTTTCTTT. It codes for CASTQWGGGNEAFF. The chain is built from TRBV28 and TRBJ1-1, with a weak D call TRBD1 (5 bases). The CDR3 covers 14 residues. Trimming took 7 bases from V and 7 from J, leaving 19 bases between them. Germline V lookup: CDR1 MDHEN, CDR2 SYDVKM.

This rearrangement joins TRBV4-1 to TRBJ1-5; D is ambiguous. The CDR3 length is 16 residues. Trimming took 0 bases from V and 1 from J, leaving 10 bases between them. Looked up from germline, CDR1 is MGHRA and CDR2 is YSYEKL. This CDR3 is CASSQDPGESNQPQHF. The DNA for the CDR3 is TGCGCCAGCAGCCAAGATCCCGGGGAGAGCAATCAGCCCCAGCATTTT.

This rearrangement joins TRBV9 to TRBJ2-7, with a weak D call TRBD1 (5 bases). The CDR3 sequence is 14 residues long. The V end lost 4 bases, the J end lost 6 bases, and 17 bases lay between the germline ends. The germline gives CDR1 SGDLS, CDR2 YYNGEE. The CDR3: CASSPTGLRGEQYF. The CDR3 DNA follows: TGTGCCAGCAGCCCTACAGGCCTAAGAGGCGAGCAGTACTTC.

The chain's CDR3 is CASSQARQETQYF. The CDR3 bases are TGCGCCAGCAGCCAAGCACGGCAAGAGACCCAGTACTTC. The V call is TRBV4-1, the J call TRBJ2-5; D is uncertain. Looked up from germline, CDR1 is MGHRA and CDR2 is YSYEKL. The CDR3 is made up of 13 amino acids. Trimming removed 1 base from V and 2 bases from J, with 5 bases in between.

The chain combines TRBV24-1 with TRBJ1-2, with D perhaps matching TRBD1 (5 bases). CDR3 length equals 15 residues. CDR1 is KGHDR, CDR2 SFDVKD, per germline. V gave up 0 bases and J gave up 8 bases, with 15 bases separating them. This chain's CDR3 is CATSDLEAGLGGYTF. The CDR3 nucleotides read TGTGCCACCAGTGATTTGGAGGCGGGGCTTGGCGGCTACACCTTC.

This chain uses TRBV20-1 with TRBJ1-6; the match to TRBD1 covers 7 bases. The germline V gene has CDR1 DFQATT and CDR2 SNEGSKA (reference sequence). This CDR3 contains 16 residues. After removal of 3 bases from V and 6 bases from J, the junction contained 11 bases not matched to a gene. CDR3 nucleotides: TGCAGTGCTAGTCAGGGGGGTGGCTTTGCTAATTCACCCCTCCACTTT. Translating it yields CSASQGGGFANSPLHF.

The V and J genes are TRBV11-2 and TRBJ2-7, with 8 bases lining up with TRBD1. CDR1 and CDR2 (germline): SGHAT, FQNNGV. The CDR3 has 14 amino acids. After removal of 1 base from V and 5 bases from J, the junction contained 4 bases not matched to a gene. The DNA of the CDR3 is TGTGCCAGCAGCTTAGGGGACAGGCGGAACGAGCAGTACTTC. It encodes CASSLGDRRNEQYF. The whole variable domain, remainder taken from reference TRBV11-2 and TRBJ2-7, is EAGVAQSPRYKIIEKRQSVAFWCNPISGHATLYWYQQILGQGPKLLIQFQNNGVVDDSQLPKDRFSAERLKGVDSTLKIQPAKLEDSAVYLCASSLGDRRNEQYFGPGTRLTVT.

The CDR3, as DNA: TGTGCCAGCAGTTACTCCCAGGCCGGGGTCACCGGGGAGCTGTTTTTT. Translated: CASSYSQAGVTGELFF. This chain joins TRBV6-6 and TRBJ2-2, with D perhaps TRBD2 (5 bases). Germline lookup yields CDR1 MNHNY and CDR2 SVGAGI (reference sequence). The CDR3 is 16 amino acids. V was trimmed by 0 bases and J by 4 bases, leaving 12 bases between them.

A word on this clone: The DNA is omitted, as the CDR3 cannot be located on it reliably, and the CDR3 follows TCRdb's listing. The chain recombines TRBV21-1 with TRBJ1-2; the table names TRBD1, a call not compared with the DNA. TRBV21-1 is reported as a pseudogene. Both ends counted, the CDR3 spans 18 residues. This chain's CDR3 is CASSPKRVGTGNLYGYTF.

This sequence joins TRBV12-5 and TRBJ2-6; no clear D. The CDR3 has 13 residues. V was cut by 7 bases and J by 0 bases, with 4 bases left in between. CDR1 and CDR2 (germline): LGHNT, FRNRAP. CDR3 region: CASALSGANVLTF. The CDR3 bases are TGTGCTAGTGCCCTCTCTGGGGCCAACGTCCTGACTTTC.

V and J are TRBV19 and TRBJ2-5; 9 bases fit TRBD2. Germline V lookup: CDR1 LNHDA, CDR2 SQIVND (reference sequence). J gave up 5 bases and V 3 bases, and 7 bases lay outside the gene matches. The CDR3 is made up of 15 amino acids. The CDR3 sequence: CASSISGRRDETQYF. The CDR3 coding sequence is TGTGCCAGTAGTATTAGCGGGAGACGGGATGAGACCCAGTACTTC.

The genes are TRBV5-1 and TRBJ2-5; 12 bases are a match to TRBD2. Germline CDR1 reads SGHRS; CDR2 reads YFSETQ. This CDR3 spans 16 amino acids. V lost 0 bases to trimming and J lost 1 base; unmatched junction nucleotides: 1. CDR3 sequence: CASSLGGLAGQETQYF. The CDR3 region has the DNA TGCGCCAGCAGCTTGGGGGGACTAGCGGGCCAAGAGACCCAGTACTTC.

As for this clone: The same CDR3 can be traced to other DNA sequences in this sample. The rearrangement joins TRBV5-1 to TRBJ2-7; 7 nucleotides match TRBD2. The V and J ends lost 1 base and 1 base, in that order; junction bases with no gene match: 2. Germline V CDR1 and CDR2: SGHRS, YFSETQ. The CDR3 has 14 residues. Written as DNA, the CDR3 is TGCGCCAGCAGCTTGTCTAGCGGATCCTACGAGCAGTACTTC. It encodes CASSLSSGSYEQYF.

The table lists this clone with a few counts. The rearrangement links TRBV5-1 to TRBJ2-3; D is unresolved. The V gene lost 3 bases and the J gene lost 1 base, with 12 bases spanning the gap. The CDR3 loop spans 15 amino acids. CDR1 SGHRS and CDR2 YFSETQ come from the germline V gene. The CDR3 reads CASSSGQGGTDTQYF. CDR3 nucleotide sequence: TGCGCCAGCAGCTCGGGTCAAGGCGGCACAGATACGCAGTATTTT.

This sequence joins TRBV3-1 (or the pseudogene TRBV3-2) and TRBJ2-1, with 7 bases matching TRBD2. CDR1 is LGHDT, CDR2 YNNKEL, per germline (reference sequence). The CDR3 extends over 13 amino acids. The J segment lost 11 bases and the V segment lost 0 bases, leaving 4 bases of the junction unmatched. The CDR3 DNA reads TGTGCCAGCAGCCAAGATTTACTAGCGAAGCAGTTCTTC. Its protein product is CASSQDLLAKQFF.

J is TRBJ2-7 and V is TRBV27, with 8 positions matching TRBD1. CDR3 length equals 14 residues. V shed 3 bases and J 6 bases; nucleotides not matched to a gene: 7. CDR1 and CDR2 from the germline V gene are MNHEY and SMNVEV (reference sequence). The CDR3 DNA sequence: TGTGCCAGCAGTTTCGATGACAGGGGTTCCGAGCAGTACTTC. This encodes CASSFDDRGSEQYF.

This rearrangement joins TRBV6-1 to TRBJ1-1, with 9 positions matching TRBD1. The CDR3 length is 16 residues. Per the germline V gene, CDR1 is MNHNS and CDR2 is SASEGT. With V trimmed by 4 bases and J by 4 bases, 10 bases remained unmatched. The CDR3 DNA reads TGTGCCAGCAGTGGAACCGGGACAGGGCTCGCCACTGAAGCTTTCTTT. This sequence encodes CASSGTGTGLATEAFF.

The rearrangement uses TRBV7-9 and TRBJ1-1; the D gene is possibly TRBD1 (6 bases). The CDR3 extends over 16 amino acids. Germline CDR1 SEHNR, CDR2 FQNEAQ (reference sequence). Between the trimmed V and J ends, which lost 1 base and 0 bases, there was a span of 12 bases. The CDR3 spells CASSLGGQPMNTEAFF. Here the CDR3 DNA reads TGTGCCAGCAGCTTAGGAGGACAGCCCATGAACACTGAAGCTTTCTTT.

The chain uses TRBV6-4 and TRBJ2-3; TRBD2 is a possible D gene (6 bases). V shed 4 bases and J shed 0 bases, with 8 bases lying between them. From germline, CDR1 is MRHNA and CDR2 SNTAGT. This CDR3 has 14 amino acids. The CDR3 here is CASSVSGSTDTQYF. The CDR3 DNA reads as TGTGCCAGCAGTGTTAGCGGAAGCACAGATACGCAGTATTTT.

This chain links TRBV19 with TRBJ1-1; D might be TRBD1 (6 bases). Germline values: CDR1 LNHDA, CDR2 SQIVND (reference sequence). CDR3 size: 12 residues. The germline V and J ends were trimmed by 6 bases and 6 bases, with 11 bases remaining between them. The CDR3 here is CASRTGIAEAFF. In DNA form, the CDR3 reads TGTGCCAGTAGAACAGGGATCGCTGAAGCTTTCTTT.